The following is a T cell receptor beta chain sequence with its context. The antigen remains unidentified. The source of the sample is a study of T-cell memory formation after mild COVID-19. The overall study: The study found TCR clusters largely donor specific.

Points from the study as a whole: The second-wave clones peaking on day 37 were not confirmed as SARS-CoV-2-specific. Clones that contracted clustered mainly in CM and EM if CD4+ and in EMRA if CD8+. The pre-infection memory compartment contained some responding clones, suggesting cross-reactive memory joined.

Germline CDR1 reads MNHEY; CDR2 reads SMNVEV (reference sequence). This CDR3 contains 14 residues. V lost 2 bases and J 4 bases, leaving 12 bases between the germline ends. One entry per CDR3 protein results from TCRdb running MiXCR on the 5' RACE reads. The profile shows about 360,000 distinct CDR3 sequences, approximately 15% of them singletons. The chain joins TRBV27 to TRBJ2-7; no reliable D call. The source material was PBMCs or a T cell subset sorted from them (not recorded which). This clonotype was obtained from a man aged 18 to 35 who had mild COVID-19 (a few samples of this study predate the infection). Cell type and time point are not known. Written as DNA, the CDR3 is TGTGCCAGCAGTTTAGGGGTGGAAGGGTACGAGCAGTACTTC. Translation gives CASSLGVEGYEQYF.